This T cell receptor (beta chain) was captured in a study of cytomegalovirus exposure and HLA in healthy donors. Whole-study context: Within an early data release were roughly 83 million unique TCRs drawn from HLA-typed donors. Findings and caveats of the study: CMV serostatus stood as the only immune exposure information on hand.

About this clone itself: The antigen is undetermined.

This PCR relied on a set of 60 Vbeta primers and 13 Jbeta primers. Assay: immunoSEQ multiplex PCR; the TCRdb copy retains only in-frame clones and omits some. The sample lists 90,000 to 150,000 clones; roughly 78% were seen once. The origin of this receptor is a woman in her twenties or thirties in good health and CMV-seropositive. Sequencing input: PBMCs.

The CDR3 DNA reads TGTGCCAGCAGCTTCGGGGACAGCACTAGCACAGATACGCAGTATTTT. It is translated as CASSFGDSTSTDTQYF. The chain couples TRBV7-9 to TRBJ2-3; 7 nucleotides agree with TRBD1. From germline, CDR1 is SEHNR and CDR2 FQNEAQ (reference sequence). V trimming: 3 bases; J trimming: 0 bases; junction bases outside the gene matches: 6. The CDR3 is 16 residues long.